The sequence of this TCR beta chain was determined in a study of OX40 agonist ivuxolimab in advanced cancers. Study as a whole: Three dose-escalation patients had partial responses: one with hepatocellular carcinoma and two with cutaneous melanoma. Study-wide results and caveats: Clones of CD4+ and CD8+ blood T cells grew by week 6 at doses of 0.1 to 3.0 mg/kg.

The CDR3 consists of 15 residues. The germline V gene encodes CDR1 MNHEY and CDR2 SMNVEV (reference sequence). Trimming removed 0 bases at V and 4 bases at J, with 13 bases between. Only in-frame clones appear in the TCRdb table, and some are missing; sequencing was by immunoSEQ multiplex PCR. Of tens of thousands of clones in the sample, 82% were seen once. To note about this clone: Antigen specificity is unknown.

The sequenced sample was CD4+ or CD8+ T cells sorted from blood, obtained in a trial of the OX40 agonist ivuxolimab. This TCR was recovered from an adult with an advanced solid tumor such as melanoma, head and neck, liver or kidney cancer. The genes are TRBV27 and TRBJ2-7, with D perhaps given as TRBD1 or TRBD2 (5 bases each). CDR3 sequence: CASSLSAGSTYEQYF. CDR3 sequence (DNA): TGTGCCAGCAGTTTATCGGCAGGGAGCACGTACGAGCAGTACTTC.